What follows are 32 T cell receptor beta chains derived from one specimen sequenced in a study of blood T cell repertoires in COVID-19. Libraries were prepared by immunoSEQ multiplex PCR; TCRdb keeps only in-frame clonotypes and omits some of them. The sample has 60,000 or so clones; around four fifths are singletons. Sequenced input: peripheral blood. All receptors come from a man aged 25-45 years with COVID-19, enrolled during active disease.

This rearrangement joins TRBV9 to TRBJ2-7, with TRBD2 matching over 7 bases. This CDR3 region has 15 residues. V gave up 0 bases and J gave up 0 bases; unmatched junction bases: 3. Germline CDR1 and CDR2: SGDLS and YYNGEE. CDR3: CASSVGASGSYEQYF. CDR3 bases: TGTGCCAGCAGCGTAGGAGCTAGCGGCTCCTACGAGCAGTACTTC.

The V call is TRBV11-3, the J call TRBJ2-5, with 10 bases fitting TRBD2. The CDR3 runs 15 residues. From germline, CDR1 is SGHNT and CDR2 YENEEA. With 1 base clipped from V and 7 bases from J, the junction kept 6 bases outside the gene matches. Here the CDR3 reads CASSLGQREGVTQYF. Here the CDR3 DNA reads TGTGCCAGCAGCTTAGGTCAGCGGGAGGGAGTGACCCAGTACTTC.

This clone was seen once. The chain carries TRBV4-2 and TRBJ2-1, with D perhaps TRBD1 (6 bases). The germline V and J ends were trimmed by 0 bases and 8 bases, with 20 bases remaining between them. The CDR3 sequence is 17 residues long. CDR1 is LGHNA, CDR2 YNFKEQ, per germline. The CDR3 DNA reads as TGTGCCAGCAGCCAAGATTCAAGTTGGGGGCTAGCCTATGAGCAGTTCTTC. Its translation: CASSQDSSWGLAYEQFF.

In DNA, the CDR3 is TGTGCCAGCAGCCCCTTCTACTCCTCGGACAGGGCGGTAGATACGCAGTATTTT. It is translated as CASSPFYSSDRAVDTQYF. The chain combines TRBV7-7 with TRBJ2-3; 8 bases agree with TRBD1. V shed 5 bases and J 5 bases; nucleotides not matched to a gene: 18. Germline values: CDR1 SSHAT, CDR2 FNYEAQ (reference sequence). CDR3 length: 18 residues.

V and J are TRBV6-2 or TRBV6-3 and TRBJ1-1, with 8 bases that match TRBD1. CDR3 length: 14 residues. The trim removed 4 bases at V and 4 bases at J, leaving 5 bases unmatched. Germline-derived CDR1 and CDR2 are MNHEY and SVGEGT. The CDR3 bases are TGTGCCAGCAGTTCCGGGACAGGCATCACTGAAGCTTTCTTT. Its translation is CASSSGTGITEAFF.

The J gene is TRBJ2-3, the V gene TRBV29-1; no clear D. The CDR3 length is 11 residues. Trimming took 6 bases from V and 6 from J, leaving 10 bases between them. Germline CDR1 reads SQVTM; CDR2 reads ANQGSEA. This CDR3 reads CSVAVSDTQYF. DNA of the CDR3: TGCAGCGTCGCGGTTTCGGATACGCAGTATTTT.

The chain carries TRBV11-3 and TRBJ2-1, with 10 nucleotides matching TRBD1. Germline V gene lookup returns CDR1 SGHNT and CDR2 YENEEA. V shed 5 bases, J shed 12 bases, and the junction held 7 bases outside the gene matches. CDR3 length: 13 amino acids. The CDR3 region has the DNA TGTGCCAGCAGCGCCTGGGACAGGGGCATGCAGTTCTTC. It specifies CASSAWDRGMQFF.

The CDR3 region is CASSARGGVNTEAFF. CDR3 nucleotide sequence: TGTGCCAGCAGTGCACGGGGGGGGGTGAACACTGAAGCTTTCTTT. The chain joins TRBV6-6 to TRBJ1-1; possibly TRBD1 for D (5 bases). V lost 5 bases and J 0 bases, leaving 13 bases between the germline ends. CDR3 length equals 15 residues. Germline V gene sequence: CDR1 MNHNY, CDR2 SVGAGI (reference sequence).

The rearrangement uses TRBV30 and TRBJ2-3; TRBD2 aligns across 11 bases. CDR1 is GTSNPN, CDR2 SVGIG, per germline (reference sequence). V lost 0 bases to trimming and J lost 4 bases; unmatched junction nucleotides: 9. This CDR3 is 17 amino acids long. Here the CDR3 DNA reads TGTGCCTGGAGTGTATACAATCTAGCGGGAGGACCAGATACGCAGTATTTT. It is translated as CAWSVYNLAGGPDTQYF.

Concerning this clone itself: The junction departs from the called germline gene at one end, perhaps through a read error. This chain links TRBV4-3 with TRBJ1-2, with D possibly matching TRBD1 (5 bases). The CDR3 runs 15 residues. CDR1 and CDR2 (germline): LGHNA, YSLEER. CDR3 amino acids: CTSSQDDRSPYGYTF. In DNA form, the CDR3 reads TGCACCAGCAGCCAGGACGACAGATCCCCCTATGGCTACACCTTC.

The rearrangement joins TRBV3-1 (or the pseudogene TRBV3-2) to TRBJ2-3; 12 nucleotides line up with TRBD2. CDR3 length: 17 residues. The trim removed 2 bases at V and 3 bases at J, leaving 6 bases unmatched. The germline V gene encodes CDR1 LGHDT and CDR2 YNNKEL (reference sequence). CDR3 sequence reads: CASSQLLAGGATDTQYF. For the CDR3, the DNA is TGTGCCAGCAGCCAACTCCTAGCGGGAGGGGCTACAGATACGCAGTATTTT.

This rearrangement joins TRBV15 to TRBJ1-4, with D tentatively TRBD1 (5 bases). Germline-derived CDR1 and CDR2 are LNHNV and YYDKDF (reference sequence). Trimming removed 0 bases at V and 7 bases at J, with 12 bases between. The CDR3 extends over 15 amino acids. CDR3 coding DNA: TGTGCCACCAGCAGAGACCCTCAGGGCGCTGAAAAACTGTTTTTT. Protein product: CATSRDPQGAEKLFF.

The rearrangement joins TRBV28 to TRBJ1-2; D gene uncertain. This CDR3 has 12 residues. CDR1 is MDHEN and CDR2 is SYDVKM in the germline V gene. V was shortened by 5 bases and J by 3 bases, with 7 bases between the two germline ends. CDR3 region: CASSLADYGYTF. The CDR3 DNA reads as TGTGCCAGCAGTCTGGCGGACTATGGCTACACCTTC.

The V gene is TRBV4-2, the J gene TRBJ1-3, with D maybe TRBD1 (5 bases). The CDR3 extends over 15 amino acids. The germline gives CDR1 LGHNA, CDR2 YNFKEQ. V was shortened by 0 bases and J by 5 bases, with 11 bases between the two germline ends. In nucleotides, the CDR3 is TGTGCCAGCAGCCAAGATCGTCCAGGGAGAAACACCATATATTTT. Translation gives CASSQDRPGRNTIYF.

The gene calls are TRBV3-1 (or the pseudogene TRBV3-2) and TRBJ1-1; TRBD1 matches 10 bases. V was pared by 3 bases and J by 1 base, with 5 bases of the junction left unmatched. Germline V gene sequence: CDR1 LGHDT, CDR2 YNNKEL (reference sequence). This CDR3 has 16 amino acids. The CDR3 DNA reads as TGTGCCAGCAGCCAGTTCGGGACAGGGGCGAACACTGAAGCTTTCTTT. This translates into CASSQFGTGANTEAFF.

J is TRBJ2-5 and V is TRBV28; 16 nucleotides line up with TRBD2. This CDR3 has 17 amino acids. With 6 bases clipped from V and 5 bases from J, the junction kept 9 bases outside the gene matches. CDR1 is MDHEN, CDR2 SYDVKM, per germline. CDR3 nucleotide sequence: TGTGCCAGCAGGACCGGGACTAGCGGGGGGGCCGCGGAGACCCAGTACTTC. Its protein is CASRTGTSGGAAETQYF.

The CDR3 region has the DNA TGCAGCGTCCGAATTCCCCCAGCGGGGGTCTTCGATACGCAGTATTTT. It yields the protein CSVRIPPAGVFDTQYF. V usage is TRBV29-1 and J usage is TRBJ2-3, with 8 nucleotides matching TRBD2. The germline V gene encodes CDR1 SQVTM and CDR2 ANQGSEA. The CDR3 is 16 residues long. Losses at the gene ends were 6 bases for V and 6 bases for J; bases not matched to a gene: 17.

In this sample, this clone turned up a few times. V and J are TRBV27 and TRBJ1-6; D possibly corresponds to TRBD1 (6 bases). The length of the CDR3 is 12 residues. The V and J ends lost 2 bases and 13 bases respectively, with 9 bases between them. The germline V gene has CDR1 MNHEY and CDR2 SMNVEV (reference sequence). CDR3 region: CASSLDQGPLHF. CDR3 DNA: TGTGCCAGCAGTTTAGACCAGGGGCCCCTCCACTTT.

CDR3 amino acids: CASSPKGLAGEQFF. CDR3 in DNA: TGTGCCAGCAGCCCGAAGGGACTAGCGGGAGAGCAGTTCTTC. This chain uses TRBV9 with TRBJ2-1, with 13 bases that match TRBD2. CDR1 and CDR2 from the germline V gene are SGDLS and YYNGEE. This CDR3 comprises 14 residues. V lost 4 bases, J lost 10 bases, and 5 bases stayed unmatched.

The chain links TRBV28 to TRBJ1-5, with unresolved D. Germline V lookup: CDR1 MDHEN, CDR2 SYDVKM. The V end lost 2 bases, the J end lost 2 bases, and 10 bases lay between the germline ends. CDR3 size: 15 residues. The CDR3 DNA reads TGTGCCAGCAGTTTACGGGGATACGGCAATCAGCCCCAGCATTTT. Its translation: CASSLRGYGNQPQHF.

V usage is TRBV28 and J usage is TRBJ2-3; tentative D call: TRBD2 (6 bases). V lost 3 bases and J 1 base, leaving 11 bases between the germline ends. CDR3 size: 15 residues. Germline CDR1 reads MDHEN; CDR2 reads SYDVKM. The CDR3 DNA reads TGTGCCAGCAGTTTTCCGGGGAGGCGCACAGATACGCAGTATTTT. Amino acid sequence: CASSFPGRRTDTQYF.

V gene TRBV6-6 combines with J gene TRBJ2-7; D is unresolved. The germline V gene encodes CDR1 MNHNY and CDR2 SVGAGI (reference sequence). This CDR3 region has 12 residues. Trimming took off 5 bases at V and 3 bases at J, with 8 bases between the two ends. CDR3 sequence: CASSPSLYEQYF. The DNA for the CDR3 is TGTGCCAGCAGTCCCTCCCTCTACGAGCAGTACTTC.

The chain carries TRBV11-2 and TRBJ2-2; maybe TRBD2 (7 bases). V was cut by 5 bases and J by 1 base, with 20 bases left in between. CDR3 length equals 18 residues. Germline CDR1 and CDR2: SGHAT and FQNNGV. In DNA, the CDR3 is TGTGCCAGCAGCCATCCAAGGGGGGGGACTCTGAACACCGGGGAGCTGTTTTTT. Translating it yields CASSHPRGGTLNTGELFF.

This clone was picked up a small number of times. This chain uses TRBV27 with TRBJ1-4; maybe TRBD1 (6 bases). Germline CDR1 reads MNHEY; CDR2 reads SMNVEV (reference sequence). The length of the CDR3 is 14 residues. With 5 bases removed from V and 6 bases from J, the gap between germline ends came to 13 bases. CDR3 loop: CASSTGRGDEKLFF. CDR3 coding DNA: TGTGCCAGCAGTACAGGGCGGGGGGATGAAAAACTGTTTTTT.

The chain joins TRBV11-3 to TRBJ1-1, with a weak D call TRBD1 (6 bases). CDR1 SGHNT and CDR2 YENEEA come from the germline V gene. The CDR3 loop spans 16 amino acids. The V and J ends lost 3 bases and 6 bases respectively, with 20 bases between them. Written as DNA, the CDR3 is TGTGCCAGCAGCTTTTCGTGGGGTACAGGGCGTCCTGAAGCTTTCTTT. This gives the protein CASSFSWGTGRPEAFF.

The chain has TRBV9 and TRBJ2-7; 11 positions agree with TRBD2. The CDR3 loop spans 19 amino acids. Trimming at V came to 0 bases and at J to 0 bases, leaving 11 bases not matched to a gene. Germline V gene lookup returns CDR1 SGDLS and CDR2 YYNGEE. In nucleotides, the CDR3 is TGTGCCAGCAGCGTAGGGATTAGCGGGGGGGACTCCTACTCCTACGAGCAGTACTTC. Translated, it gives CASSVGISGGDSYSYEQYF.

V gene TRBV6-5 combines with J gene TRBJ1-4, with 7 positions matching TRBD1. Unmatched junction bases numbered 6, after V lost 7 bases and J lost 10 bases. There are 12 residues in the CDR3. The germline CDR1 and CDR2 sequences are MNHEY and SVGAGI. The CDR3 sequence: CASTRQGGKLFF. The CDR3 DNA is TGTGCCAGCACACGTCAGGGGGGAAAACTGTTTTTT.

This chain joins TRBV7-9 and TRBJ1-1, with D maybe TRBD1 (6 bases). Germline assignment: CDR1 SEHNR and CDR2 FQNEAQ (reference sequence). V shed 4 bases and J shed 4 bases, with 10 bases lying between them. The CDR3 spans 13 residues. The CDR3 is CASSYQGPTEAFF. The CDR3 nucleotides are TGTGCCAGCAGCTATCAGGGGCCCACTGAAGCTTTCTTT.

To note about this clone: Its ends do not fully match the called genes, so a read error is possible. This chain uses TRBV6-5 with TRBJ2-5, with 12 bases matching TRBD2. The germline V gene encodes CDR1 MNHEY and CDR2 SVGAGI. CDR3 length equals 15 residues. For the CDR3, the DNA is TGTGCCAGCAGGGCACTAGCGGGAGGACCAGAGGCCCAGTACTTC. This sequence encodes CASRALAGGPEAQYF.

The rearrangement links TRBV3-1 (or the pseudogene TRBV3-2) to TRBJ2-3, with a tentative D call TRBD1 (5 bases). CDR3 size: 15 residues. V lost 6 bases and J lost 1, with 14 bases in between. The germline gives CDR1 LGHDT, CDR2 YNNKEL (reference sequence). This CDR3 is CASSSPQTGTDTQYF. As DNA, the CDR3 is TGTGCCAGCAGTAGTCCTCAGACAGGCACAGATACGCAGTATTTT.

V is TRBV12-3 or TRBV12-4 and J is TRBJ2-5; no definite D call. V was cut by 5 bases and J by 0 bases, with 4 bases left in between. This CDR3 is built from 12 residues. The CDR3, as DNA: TGTGCCAGCAGTCAGTACCAAGAGACCCAGTACTTC. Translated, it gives CASSQYQETQYF.

In DNA form, the CDR3 reads TGCGCCAGCAGCCTTGGGTCTAGCGGATACAATGAGCAGTTCTTC. Translated: CASSLGSSGYNEQFF. V gene TRBV4-3 combines with J gene TRBJ2-1; TRBD2 agrees at 7 bases. The CDR3 is made up of 15 amino acids. The germline V gene encodes CDR1 LGHNA and CDR2 YSLEER. Trimming removed 4 bases from V and 4 bases from J; junction bases left unmatched: 7.